These 12 T cell receptor beta chains were all obtained from the same sample, sequenced in a study of human T cells and chemical hapten exposure. Time point in this sample: healthy volunteer bleed at 6 weeks. Sequencing started from total RNA isolated from unfractionated whole blood. TCRdb re-analysed the RACE reads in MiXCR, keeping a single row per CDR3 protein. Of roughly 43,000 distinct CDR3 sequences listed, about 4% are singletons. Sequencing used whole blood. The receptors shown here come from a human donor in good health. Some clones in this sample may be carry-over from other donors' samples.

This clonotype was picked up many times. V gene TRBV11-2 combines with J gene TRBJ2-3; 7 bases align to TRBD2. Germline loops: CDR1 SGHAT, CDR2 FQNNGV. J lost 2 bases, V lost 5 bases, and 7 bases had no gene match. There are 15 residues in the CDR3. The CDR3 is CASSLLAVNTDTQYF. CDR3 nucleotide sequence: TGTGCCAGCAGCCTCCTAGCGGTTAACACAGATACGCAGTATTTT.

This clonotype was seen repeatedly, ten times or more. The CDR3 sequence: CATTGPGTGTDTQYF. The CDR3 nucleotides read TGTGCCACCACGGGGCCAGGGACGGGCACAGATACGCAGTATTTT. The gene calls are TRBV28 and TRBJ2-3, with D perhaps matching TRBD1 or TRBD2 (5 bases each). Germline lookup yields CDR1 MDHEN and CDR2 SYDVKM. The CDR3 sequence is 15 residues long. V lost 10 bases to trimming and J lost 1 base, with 18 bases between them.

This clonotype was detected ten times or more. The chain joins TRBV10-3 to TRBJ2-3, with a tentative D call TRBD2 (7 bases). Germline assignment: CDR1 ENHRY and CDR2 SYGVKD. V lost 9 bases and J 4 bases, leaving 20 bases between the germline ends. The CDR3 totals 15 residues. As DNA, the CDR3 is TGTGCCATTTGTAGACGGGGGGCGCCTTCAGATACGCAGTATTTT. Translated: CAICRRGAPSDTQYF.

The sample holds many counts of this clonotype. This sequence joins TRBV4-1 and TRBJ1-1; the D gene is possibly TRBD1 (5 bases). Germline V gene sequence: CDR1 MGHRA, CDR2 YSYEKL. V was cut by 1 base and J by 4 bases, with 13 bases left in between. The CDR3 is 15 amino acids. The CDR3 protein is CASSQVWGGGTEAFF. The CDR3 DNA reads TGCGCCAGCAGCCAAGTATGGGGCGGCGGCACTGAAGCTTTCTTT.

This clonotype showed up many times. The genes are TRBV6-6 and TRBJ1-1, with 7 nucleotides matching TRBD1. Germline lookup yields CDR1 MNHNY and CDR2 SVGAGI (reference sequence). The CDR3 consists of 13 residues. With 7 bases clipped from V and 5 bases from J, the junction kept 7 bases outside the gene matches. The CDR3 here is CASNDGRGTEAFF. For the CDR3, the DNA is TGTGCCAGCAACGACGGCAGGGGGACTGAAGCTTTCTTT.

V and J are TRBV30 and TRBJ1-2; D is unclear. CDR1 is GTSNPN and CDR2 is SVGIG in the germline V gene (reference sequence). The germline V and J ends were trimmed by 2 bases and 4 bases, with 11 bases remaining between them. The CDR3 covers 13 residues. DNA of the CDR3: TGTGCCTGGAGTTCGGATAGACTCTATGGCTACACCTTC. Protein: CAWSSDRLYGYTF.

In its sample, this clonotype was seen many times. This chain connects TRBV15 to TRBJ2-5; 8 positions agree with TRBD1. V was clipped by 1 base and J by 5 bases; unmatched bases: 9. The germline V gene has CDR1 LNHNV and CDR2 YYDKDF (reference sequence). The CDR3 contains 16 residues. Here the CDR3 DNA reads TGTGCCACCAGCAGAGGCCGAAGGACAGGGAGGGAGACCCAGTACTTC. Translation: CATSRGRRTGRETQYF.

This clonotype was seen ten or more times. The rearrangement links TRBV11-2 to TRBJ2-1; 11 nucleotides agree with TRBD1. This CDR3 has 14 amino acids. The V gene end was trimmed by 2 bases and the J gene end by 9 bases; junction bases not matched to a gene: 3. CDR1 is SGHAT, CDR2 FQNNGV, per germline. The CDR3 is CASSLMGQGGEQFF. The CDR3 region has the DNA TGTGCCAGCAGCTTAATGGGACAGGGGGGTGAGCAGTTCTTC.

Ten or more counts support this clonotype. V is TRBV12-3 or TRBV12-4 and J is TRBJ2-7; TRBD1 is a possible D gene (5 bases). Trimming shortened V by 7 bases and J by 2 bases, and 15 bases separated the two germline ends. The CDR3 contains 14 residues. CDR3 coding DNA: TGTGCCAGCACCCCCCCCGGCAGGGCCTACGAGCAGTACTTC. Its translation is CASTPPGRAYEQYF.

This clonotype has at least ten counts. The gene calls are TRBV18 and TRBJ2-1, with 10 positions matching TRBD2. The J segment lost 12 bases and the V segment lost 3 bases, leaving 2 bases of the junction unmatched. Germline V gene lookup returns CDR1 KGHSH and CDR2 LQKENI. The CDR3 spans 12 residues. The CDR3, as DNA: TGTGCCAGCTCACCGGAGCGGGAGGGGCAGTTCTTC. Its translation: CASSPEREGQFF.

This clonotype was seen many times. The V gene is TRBV28, the J gene TRBJ2-1; 15 bases agree with TRBD2. CDR1 MDHEN and CDR2 SYDVKM come from the germline V gene. There are 14 residues in the CDR3. V was clipped by 8 bases and J by 7 bases; unmatched bases: 3. DNA of the CDR3: TGTGCCAGCTGGGGGACTAGCGGGAGGAATGAGCAGTTCTTC. It translates to CASWGTSGRNEQFF. Filled out from reference TRBV28 and TRBJ2-1, the complete variable domain reads DVKVTQSSRYLVKRTGEKVFLECVQDMDHENMFWYRQDPGLGLRLIYFSYDVKMKEKGDIPEGYSVSREKKERFSLILESASTNQTSMYLCASWGTSGRNEQFFGPGTRLTVL.

This clonotype came up many times. The rearrangement joins TRBV19 to TRBJ2-2; 7 bases are shared with TRBD1. The germline V gene has CDR1 LNHDA and CDR2 SQIVND (reference sequence). After removal of 3 bases from V and 0 bases from J, the junction contained 4 bases not matched to a gene. This CDR3 is built from 16 residues. CDR3 nucleotide sequence: TGTGCCAGTAGTATCGCGGACAGGACGAACACCGGGGAGCTGTTTTTT. Protein product: CASSIADRTNTGELFF.